The source of this T cell receptor beta chain is a study of Graves' ophthalmopathy and Graves' hyperthyroidism. About the research overall: Peripheral blood was gathered at the point of initial diagnosis, before any treatment started.

Per germline, CDR1 MRHNA and CDR2 SNTAGT. The length of the CDR3 is 12 residues. Trimming removed 8 bases at V and 10 bases at J, with 17 bases between. Ophthalmopathy cases showed moderate-to-severe activity, scoring CAS ≥3 and NOSPECS ≥4, with duration under 3 months. Study findings and constraints: Separation of ophthalmopathy from stable hyperthyroidism was achieved by a 13-signature model, at around 88% sensitivity and approximately 81% specificity. A majority of expanded thyroid clonotypes exceeding 0.001 frequency were likewise present in blood.

This clonotype turned up a few times. Its target is unknown. From RNA, the CDR3 regions of TCR beta chains were amplified and sequenced. First-round RT-PCR employed HTBI primers, with a second-round multiplex PCR after it. TCRdb reprocessed the multiplex PCR reads via MiXCR and lists one record per CDR3 protein. The data hold 600,000 to 950,000 distinct CDR3 sequences, with 40% observed a single time. The sample was peripheral blood. J is TRBJ1-1 and V is TRBV6-4, with TRBD1 as a possible D gene (5 bases). This sequence was found in an adult man with Graves' ophthalmopathy. This chain's CDR3 is CASRDGSGLAFF. CDR3 sequence (DNA): TGTGCCAGCCGGGACGGCAGCGGTTTAGCTTTCTTT.